This TCR beta chain originates from a study of CD8+ T cells in alopecia areata. The sequencing template was cDNA reverse transcribed from extracted RNA. Sequenced by immunoSEQ multiplex PCR; TCRdb stores in-frame clones only, minus some. Observed in the sample are more than 90,000 clones, none of them singletons. Only a few counts were recorded for this clone. These gene names are mouse names. The sequence runs out 4 residues before the end of the CDR3; the remainder is reconstructed from the germline J gene. The germline V gene has CDR1 NSQYPW and CDR2 LRSPGD (reference sequence). The length of the CDR3 is 14 residues.

V usage is TRBV1 and J usage is TRBJ2-5; D might be TRBD1 (6 bases). Sequencing was performed on lesional skin. The receptor was isolated from a C3H/HeJ mouse with alopecia areata. The MHC haplotype of the strain is H2-k. The CDR3 here is CTCSGRQVEDTQYF. CDR3 DNA (partial): TGCACCTGCAGTGGAAGACAGGTTGAAGAC.